This T cell receptor (beta chain) derives from a study of T cell responses to AZD1222 COVID-19 vaccine. Study-level results: After the peak T cell response, and only then, were repertoires sampled. Researchers report vaccine-associated CD4 TCRs spanning spike, with dominance at 160-218 and 743-854.

Profiled with immunoSEQ multiplex PCR; TCRdb holds only in-frame clones, not every one. The table has approximately 180,000 clones, approximately 90% seen once; the top ten hold roughly 26%. Notes on this clone: Its cognate antigen is unknown.

Trimming cost V 0 bases and J 4 bases, with 10 bases left between them. There are 14 residues in the CDR3. CDR1 SGDLS and CDR2 YYNGEE come from the germline V gene. The sequencing used peripheral blood, collected 28 days after the second AZD1222 dose. The source is an adult who received the AZD1222 COVID-19 vaccine. This chain uses TRBV9 with TRBJ2-5; possibly TRBD1 for D (5 bases). CDR3: CASSVAPGSETQYF. In DNA, the CDR3 is TGTGCCAGCAGCGTAGCTCCAGGGTCAGAGACCCAGTACTTC.